This TCR beta chain was recorded in a study of control samples from healthy donors and cancer patients (dated by TCRdb to 2018 to 2021). Libraries were prepared through the immunoSEQ multiplex PCR assay. TCRdb retrieved this table from immuneACCESS and kept in-frame rearrangements only. Not all clones are present; in checked studies, unresolved V genes account for under half, and no reason is known for the remainder. Counted in this sample were about 170,000 clones; around nine tenths of them appeared once. The ten largest clones represent 4% to 6% of the sample. The CDR1 and CDR2 encoded by the germline V gene are LGHNT and FRNRAP. Including cysteine and phenylalanine, the CDR3 has 13 amino acids. The only DNA kept is the CDR3, 39 bases in frame from the first base. At the junction V is shortened by 8 bases and J by 0 bases, with 5 bases in between. As for this clone: No cognate antigen has been identified for it. No base qualities exist here, and no much larger clone lies one base off it.

Recombination joined TRBV12-5 with TRBJ2-6, with the D gene uncertain. This TCR was sampled from a woman aged 25 to 39 in good health. The sequenced sample consisted of blood. The CDR3 has the sequence CASSTSGANVLTF. The nucleotides read TGTGCTAGTTCAACCTCTGGGGCCAACGTCCTGACTTTC.